This passage covers 22 T cell receptor beta chains from one sample sequenced in a study of cytomegalovirus exposure and HLA in healthy donors. The PCR ran on 60 Vbeta and 13 Jbeta primers. Clones were sequenced by immunoSEQ multiplex PCR, and TCRdb holds only the in-frame ones, with some missing. The sample includes tens of thousands of clones, roughly 90% of them seen just once. The sequenced sample consisted of PBMCs. These receptors were collected from a young woman in good health and CMV-seronegative.

This chain uses TRBV7-8 with TRBJ2-7; D gene ambiguous. Looked up from germline, CDR1 is SGHVS and CDR2 is FQNEAQ. Between the trimmed V and J ends, which lost 4 bases and 2 bases, there was a span of 6 bases. The CDR3 is 12 residues long. The CDR3 bases are TGTGCCAGCAGCTATAGAACCTACGAGCAGTACTTC. As protein: CASSYRTYEQYF.

The chain's CDR3 is CASITGILGELFF. CDR3 sequence (DNA): TGTGCCAGCATAACAGGGATCCTCGGGGAGCTGTTTTTT. The chain has TRBV28 and TRBJ2-2, with D possibly matching TRBD1 (6 bases). CDR3 length: 13 residues. The V end was cut by 7 bases, the J end by 7 bases, with 13 bases between. Germline CDR1 and CDR2: MDHEN and SYDVKM.

This clone was counted only a few times. The genes are TRBV4-2 and TRBJ2-7; D perhaps matches TRBD1 (6 bases). Trimming removed 4 bases at V and 4 bases at J, with 14 bases between. Germline assignment: CDR1 LGHNA and CDR2 YNFKEQ. The CDR3 consists of 14 residues. CDR3 nucleotide sequence: TGTGCCAGCAGCCCCGACAGGCATCAATACGAGCAGTACTTC. Its protein is CASSPDRHQYEQYF.

The chain is built from TRBV11-2 and TRBJ1-1; the match to TRBD1 covers 8 bases. The CDR3 has 15 amino acids. Trimming cost V 4 bases and J 1 base; bases outside gene matches: 5. Germline CDR1 SGHAT, CDR2 FQNNGV. In nucleotides, the CDR3 is TGTGCCAGCAGCTCGACAGGGGCGAGGAACACTGAAGCTTTCTTT. Translation: CASSSTGARNTEAFF.

V usage is TRBV5-1 and J usage is TRBJ2-3; TRBD2 agrees at 8 bases. The CDR3 runs 15 residues. The V gene end was trimmed by 3 bases and the J gene end by 3 bases; junction bases not matched to a gene: 6. Looked up from germline, CDR1 is SGHRS and CDR2 is YFSETQ. The DNA for the CDR3 is TGCGCCAGCAGCTCGTTAGCGGGACCGACAGATACGCAGTATTTT. Translating it yields CASSSLAGPTDTQYF.

J is TRBJ1-2 and V is TRBV2, with D perhaps TRBD1 (6 bases). Per germline, CDR1 SNHLY and CDR2 FYNNEI. This CDR3 contains 13 residues. Trimming shortened V by 8 bases and J by 2 bases, and 12 bases separated the two germline ends. The CDR3 DNA reads as TGTGCCAGCGTACCAGACAGGAACTATGGCTACACCTTC. It specifies CASVPDRNYGYTF.

CDR3 residues: CASSLSGTEQFF. CDR3 nucleotide sequence: TGTGCCAGCAGCCTCAGCGGGACTGAGCAGTTCTTC. V gene TRBV7-2 combines with J gene TRBJ2-1; 7 bases line up with TRBD2. V gave up 5 bases and J gave up 9 bases; unmatched junction bases: 4. In germline, CDR1 is SGHTA, CDR2 FQGNSA. This CDR3 region has 12 residues.

The rearrangement uses TRBV11-2 and TRBJ1-6; TRBD1 matches 8 bases. This CDR3 comprises 16 residues. V gave up 0 bases and J gave up 7 bases; unmatched junction bases: 5. Germline V gene sequence: CDR1 SGHAT, CDR2 FQNNGV. CDR3 amino acids: CASSLDHRGENSPLHF. CDR3 DNA sequence: TGTGCCAGCAGCTTAGATCACAGGGGGGAAAATTCACCCCTCCACTTT.

This clone was observed a single time. For the CDR3, the DNA is TGTGCCAGCAGCCAACTCACAGGGGGCTGGGCGAACATTCAGTACTTC. Its translation: CASSQLTGGWANIQYF. The rearrangement links TRBV7-2 to TRBJ2-4; 9 bases line up with TRBD1. In germline, CDR1 is SGHTA, CDR2 FQGNSA. Losses at the gene ends were 5 bases for V and 7 bases for J; bases not matched to a gene: 12. The CDR3 is 16 amino acids.

The chain uses TRBV12-5 and TRBJ1-5; tentative D call: TRBD1 (5 bases). CDR1 LGHNT and CDR2 FRNRAP come from the germline V gene. The CDR3 totals 17 residues. Deletions cut 6 bases from V and 0 bases from J, with 18 bases between. The CDR3 coding sequence is TGTGCTAGTGGCCCGGGACTGCGAGGAGGTAGCAATCAGCCCCAGCATTTT. Translating gives CASGPGLRGGSNQPQHF.

Points on this clone: The junction shows a germline mismatch at one end, possibly a read error. The rearrangement uses TRBV7-9 and TRBJ1-1; D possibly corresponds to TRBD1 (5 bases). From germline, CDR1 is SEHNR and CDR2 FQNEAQ (reference sequence). The CDR3 loop spans 12 amino acids. CDR3 protein: CSSSLRGAEAFF. CDR3 nucleotide sequence: TGTTCCAGCAGCTTAAGGGGCGCTGAAGCTTTCTTT.

The V and J genes are TRBV9 and TRBJ1-1; D is perhaps TRBD1 (5 bases). Trimming left V 3 bases short and J 3 bases short, with 18 bases between. The CDR3 contains 16 residues. In germline, CDR1 is SGDLS, CDR2 YYNGEE. The CDR3: CASSAQGGGGYTEAFF. CDR3 DNA sequence: TGTGCCAGCAGCGCTCAGGGCGGAGGAGGGTACACTGAAGCTTTCTTT.

The chain couples TRBV9 to TRBJ1-1; 9 nucleotides match TRBD1. The CDR3 has 14 residues. After removal of 3 bases from V and 5 bases from J, the junction contained 5 bases not matched to a gene. Looked up from germline, CDR1 is SGDLS and CDR2 is YYNGEE. The CDR3 DNA is TGTGCCAGCAGCGCAGACAGGGGGATGACTGAAGCTTTCTTT. As protein: CASSADRGMTEAFF.

The V gene is TRBV10-1, the J gene TRBJ2-1, with 13 nucleotides matching TRBD2. This CDR3 has 17 amino acids. V gave up 6 bases and J gave up 12 bases; unmatched junction bases: 17. Looked up from germline, CDR1 is WNHNN and CDR2 is SYGVQD (reference sequence). CDR3 residues: CASSHPTGTSGAGTQFF. CDR3 nucleotide sequence: TGCGCCAGCAGCCACCCTACCGGGACTAGCGGGGCGGGAACGCAGTTCTTC.

This sequence joins TRBV2 and TRBJ1-5; D unclear. Per germline, CDR1 SNHLY and CDR2 FYNNEI. Trimming removed 3 bases at V and 11 bases at J, with 11 bases between. The CDR3 covers 12 residues. CDR3 sequence reads: CASSDHSGAQHF. DNA for the CDR3: TGTGCCAGCAGTGACCATTCCGGGGCCCAGCATTTT.

This chain uses TRBV6-5 with TRBJ1-2; maybe TRBD1 (6 bases). Germline CDR1 MNHEY, CDR2 SVGAGI. V lost 2 bases and J lost 6, with 10 bases in between. This CDR3 comprises 13 residues. CDR3 region: CASSYAGADGYTF. The CDR3 nucleotides are TGTGCCAGCAGTTACGCGGGGGCGGATGGCTACACCTTC.

The J gene is TRBJ2-1, the V gene TRBV6-6; 11 nucleotides agree with TRBD2. V gave up 8 bases and J gave up 7 bases; unmatched junction bases: 7. The CDR3 runs to 14 residues. CDR1 and CDR2 from the germline V gene are MNHNY and SVGAGI (reference sequence). CDR3 sequence: CASQLAGAGNEQFF. CDR3 sequence (DNA): TGTGCCAGCCAACTAGCGGGAGCTGGTAATGAGCAGTTCTTC.

This rearrangement joins TRBV6-1 to TRBJ1-2; unclear D gene. V lost 3 bases to trimming and J lost 4 bases, with 15 bases between them. Germline assignment: CDR1 MNHNS and CDR2 SASEGT. The CDR3 spans 15 residues. The CDR3 is CASSDPRGPLYGYTF. The CDR3 nucleotides are TGTGCCAGCAGTGATCCACGAGGTCCCCTCTATGGCTACACCTTC.

This chain joins TRBV7-9 and TRBJ2-1; 7 bases match TRBD2. The germline CDR1 and CDR2 sequences are SEHNR and FQNEAQ (reference sequence). J lost 7 bases, V lost 5 bases, and 14 bases had no gene match. CDR3 length: 16 residues. CDR3 bases: TGTGCCAGCAGCCCGCCCCGGGGGAGGGCCCGGAATGAGCAGTTCTTC. This gives the protein CASSPPRGRARNEQFF.

This chain links TRBV2 with TRBJ2-1; a possible D gene is TRBD1 (6 bases). The CDR3 loop spans 16 amino acids. V was cut by 6 bases and J by 0 bases, with 15 bases left in between. Germline lookup yields CDR1 SNHLY and CDR2 FYNNEI. The CDR3 sequence is CASSPTWGRSYNEQFF. CDR3 coding DNA: TGTGCCAGCAGCCCGACCTGGGGGCGCTCCTACAATGAGCAGTTCTTC.

The rearrangement uses TRBV7-2 and TRBJ2-1; tentative D call: TRBD1 (5 bases). Trimming cost V 5 bases and J 5 bases, with 16 bases left between them. CDR3 length: 15 residues. Germline-derived CDR1 and CDR2 are SGHTA and FQGNSA. CDR3 sequence reads: CASSRSYGANNEQFF. The CDR3 DNA reads as TGTGCCAGCAGCCGGTCCTATGGGGCCAACAATGAGCAGTTCTTC.

J is TRBJ2-7 and V is TRBV4-2; D remains unclear. The CDR3 contains 15 residues. The V gene's germline CDR1 is LGHNA and CDR2 YNFKEQ. The V end lost 1 base, the J end lost 2 bases, and 12 bases lay between the germline ends. The CDR3 coding sequence is TGTGCCAGCAGCCAAGGTACACAGTTGACCTACGAGCAGTACTTC. Amino acid sequence: CASSQGTQLTYEQYF.